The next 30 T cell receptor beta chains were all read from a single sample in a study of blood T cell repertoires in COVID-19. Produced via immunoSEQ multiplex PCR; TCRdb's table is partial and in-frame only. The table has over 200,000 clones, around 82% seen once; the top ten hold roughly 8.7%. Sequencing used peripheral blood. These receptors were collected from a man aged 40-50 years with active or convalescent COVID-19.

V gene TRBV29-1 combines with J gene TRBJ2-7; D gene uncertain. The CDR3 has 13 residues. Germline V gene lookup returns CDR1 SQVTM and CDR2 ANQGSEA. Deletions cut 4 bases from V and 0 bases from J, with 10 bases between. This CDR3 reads CSVALSSSYEQYF. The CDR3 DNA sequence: TGCAGCGTTGCACTATCGAGCTCCTACGAGCAGTACTTC.

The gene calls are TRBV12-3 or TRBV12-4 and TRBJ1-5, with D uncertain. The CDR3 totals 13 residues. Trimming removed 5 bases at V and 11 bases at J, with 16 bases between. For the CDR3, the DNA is TGTGCCAGCAGTCTAACCCTTGAGGTATCCCAGCATTTT. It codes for CASSLTLEVSQHF.

The CDR3 DNA sequence: TGCGCCAGCAGCTTGGACGTGGACAGGGTCTATGGCTACACCTTC. Amino acid sequence: CASSLDVDRVYGYTF. The chain combines TRBV5-1 with TRBJ1-2; 8 bases line up with TRBD1. V shed 0 bases and J 4 bases; nucleotides not matched to a gene: 5. The CDR3 sequence is 15 residues long. CDR1 and CDR2 (germline): SGHRS, YFSETQ.

Here the CDR3 reads CASSLDPSGSNTQYF. Here the CDR3 DNA reads TGTGCCAGCAGCCTCGATCCTAGCGGCTCAAATACGCAGTATTTT. The chain links TRBV5-5 to TRBJ2-3, with 7 bases lining up with TRBD2. CDR1 and CDR2 (germline): SGHKS, YYEKEE (reference sequence). The junction had 12 bases not matched to a gene; V was cut back by 4 bases and J by 7 bases. This CDR3 spans 15 amino acids.

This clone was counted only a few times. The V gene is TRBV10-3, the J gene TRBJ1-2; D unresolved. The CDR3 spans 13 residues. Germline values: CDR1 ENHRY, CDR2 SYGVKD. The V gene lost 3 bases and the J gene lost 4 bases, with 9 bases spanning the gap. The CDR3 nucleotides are TGTGCCATCAGTGACTCAGGAGGCTATGGCTACACCTTC. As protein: CAISDSGGYGYTF.

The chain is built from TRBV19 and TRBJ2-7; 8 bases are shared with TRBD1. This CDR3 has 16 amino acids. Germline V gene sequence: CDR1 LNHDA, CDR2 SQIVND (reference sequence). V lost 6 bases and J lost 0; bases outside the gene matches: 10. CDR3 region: CASRDRTGSSSYEQYF. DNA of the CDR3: TGTGCCAGTAGGGACCGGACAGGGTCGAGCTCCTACGAGCAGTACTTC.

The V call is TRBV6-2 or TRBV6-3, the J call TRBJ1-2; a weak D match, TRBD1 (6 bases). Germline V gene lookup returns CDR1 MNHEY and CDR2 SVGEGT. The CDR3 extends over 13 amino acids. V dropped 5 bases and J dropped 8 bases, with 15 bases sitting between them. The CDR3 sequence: CASSARGGLGYTF. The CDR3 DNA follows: TGTGCCAGCAGTGCCCGGGGGGGGCTCGGCTACACCTTC.

CDR3 in DNA: TGTGCCAGCTCACCACCCGGAGCCCCCCTAGTTTCCAACTACGAGCAGTACTTC. Protein sequence: CASSPPGAPLVSNYEQYF. V is TRBV18 and J is TRBJ2-7; D unresolved. The CDR3 runs to 18 residues. V was cut by 0 bases and J by 3 bases, with 21 bases left in between. Germline V gene lookup returns CDR1 KGHSH and CDR2 LQKENI.

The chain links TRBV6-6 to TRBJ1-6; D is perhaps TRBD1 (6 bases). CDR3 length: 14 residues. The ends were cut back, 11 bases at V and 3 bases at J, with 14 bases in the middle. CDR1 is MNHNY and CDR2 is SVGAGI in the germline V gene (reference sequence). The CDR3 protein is CAGSTGNYNSPLHF. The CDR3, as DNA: TGTGCCGGATCGACAGGCAACTATAATTCACCCCTCCACTTT.

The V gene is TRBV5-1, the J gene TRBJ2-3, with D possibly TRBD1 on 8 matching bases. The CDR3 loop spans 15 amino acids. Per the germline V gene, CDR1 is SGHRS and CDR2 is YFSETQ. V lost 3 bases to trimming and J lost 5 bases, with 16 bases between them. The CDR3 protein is CASSYHRGGGDTQYF. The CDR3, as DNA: TGCGCCAGCAGCTACCACAGGGGGGGAGGAGATACGCAGTATTTT.

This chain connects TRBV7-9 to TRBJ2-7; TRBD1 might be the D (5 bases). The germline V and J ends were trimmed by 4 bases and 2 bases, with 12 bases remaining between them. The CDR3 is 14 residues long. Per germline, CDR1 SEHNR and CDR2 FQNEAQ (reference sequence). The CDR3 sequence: CASSSPWGPYEQYF. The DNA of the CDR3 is TGTGCCAGCAGCTCGCCGTGGGGCCCCTACGAGCAGTACTTC.

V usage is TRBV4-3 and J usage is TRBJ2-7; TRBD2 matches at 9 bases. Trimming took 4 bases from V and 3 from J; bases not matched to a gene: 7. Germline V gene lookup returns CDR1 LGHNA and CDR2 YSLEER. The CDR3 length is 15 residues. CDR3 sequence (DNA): TGCGCCAGCAGCCCCCTAGCGGGGAACGACTACGAGCAGTACTTC. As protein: CASSPLAGNDYEQYF.

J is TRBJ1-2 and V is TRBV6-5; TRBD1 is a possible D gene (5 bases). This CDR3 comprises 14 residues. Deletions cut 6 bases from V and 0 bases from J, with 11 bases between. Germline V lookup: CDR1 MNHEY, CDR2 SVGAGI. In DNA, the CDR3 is TGTGCCAGCAGCAGGGAAGGAGCTAACTATGGCTACACCTTC. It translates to CASSREGANYGYTF.

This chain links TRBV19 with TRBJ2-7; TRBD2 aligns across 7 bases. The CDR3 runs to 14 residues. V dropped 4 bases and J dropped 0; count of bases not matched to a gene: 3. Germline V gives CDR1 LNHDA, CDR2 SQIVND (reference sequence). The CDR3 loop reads CASSTASGSYEQYF. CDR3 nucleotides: TGTGCCAGTAGTACCGCTAGCGGCTCCTACGAGCAGTACTTC. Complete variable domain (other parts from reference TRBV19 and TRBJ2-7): DGGITQSPKYLFRKEGQNVTLSCEQNLNHDAMYWYRQDPGQGLRLIYYSQIVNDFQKGDIAEGYSVSREKKESFPLTVTSAQKNPTAFYLCASSTASGSYEQYFGPGTRLTVT.

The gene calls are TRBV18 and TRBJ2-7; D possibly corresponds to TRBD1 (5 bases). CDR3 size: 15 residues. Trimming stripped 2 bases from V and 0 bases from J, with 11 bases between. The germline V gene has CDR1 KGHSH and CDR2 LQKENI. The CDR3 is CASSPGALSSYEQYF. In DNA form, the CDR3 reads TGTGCCAGCTCACCAGGGGCTCTAAGCTCCTACGAGCAGTACTTC.

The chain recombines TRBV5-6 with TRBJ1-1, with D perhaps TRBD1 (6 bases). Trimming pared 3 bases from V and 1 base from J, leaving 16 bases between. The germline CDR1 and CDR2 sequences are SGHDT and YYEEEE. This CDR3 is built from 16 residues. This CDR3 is CASSSRDTGKNTEAFF. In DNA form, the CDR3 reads TGTGCCAGCAGCTCCCGGGACACCGGAAAGAACACTGAAGCTTTCTTT. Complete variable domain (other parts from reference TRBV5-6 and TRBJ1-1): DAGVTQSPTHLIKTRGQQVTLRCSPKSGHDTVSWYQQALGQGPQFIFQYYEEEERQRGNFPDRFSGHQFPNYSSELNVNALLLGDSALYLCASSSRDTGKNTEAFFGQGTRLTVV.

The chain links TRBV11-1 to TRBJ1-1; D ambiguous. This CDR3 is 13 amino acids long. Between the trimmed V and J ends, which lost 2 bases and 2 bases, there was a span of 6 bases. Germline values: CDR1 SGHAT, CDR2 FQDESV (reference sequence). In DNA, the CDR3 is TGTGCCAGCAGCTTAACAGCAAACACTGAAGCTTTCTTT. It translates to CASSLTANTEAFF.

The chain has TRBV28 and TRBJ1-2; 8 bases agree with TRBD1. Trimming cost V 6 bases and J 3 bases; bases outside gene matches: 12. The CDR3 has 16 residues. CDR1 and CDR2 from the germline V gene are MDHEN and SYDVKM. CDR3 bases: TGTGCCAGCAGCAATCCGGACAGGGCGCCATACTATGGCTACACCTTC. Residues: CASSNPDRAPYYGYTF.

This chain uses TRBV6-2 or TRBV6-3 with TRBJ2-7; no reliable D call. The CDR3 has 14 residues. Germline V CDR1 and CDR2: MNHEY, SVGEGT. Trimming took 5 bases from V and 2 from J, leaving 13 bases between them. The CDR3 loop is CASSTSTGAYEQYF. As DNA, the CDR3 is TGTGCCAGCAGTACTTCCACCGGTGCCTACGAGCAGTACTTC.

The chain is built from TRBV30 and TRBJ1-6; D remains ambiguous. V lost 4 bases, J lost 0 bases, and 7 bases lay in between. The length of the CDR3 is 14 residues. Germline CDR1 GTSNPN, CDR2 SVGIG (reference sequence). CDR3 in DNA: TGTGCCTGGACCCCAGGCTCCTATAATTCACCCCTCCACTTT. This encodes CAWTPGSYNSPLHF.

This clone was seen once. The CDR3 DNA reads as TGTGCCAGCAGCTTGGGCGGGACAGTTCTTTACAATGAGCAGTTCTTC. Its protein product is CASSLGGTVLYNEQFF. The chain combines TRBV11-3 with TRBJ2-1, with a weak D call TRBD1 (7 bases). The length of the CDR3 is 16 residues. Between the trimmed V and J ends, which lost 3 bases and 4 bases, there was a span of 16 bases. Germline V gene sequence: CDR1 SGHNT, CDR2 YENEEA.

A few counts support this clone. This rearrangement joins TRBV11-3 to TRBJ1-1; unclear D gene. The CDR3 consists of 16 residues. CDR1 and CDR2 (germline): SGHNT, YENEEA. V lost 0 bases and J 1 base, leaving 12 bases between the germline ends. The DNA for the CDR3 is TGTGCCAGCAGCTTAGATGGCAGGCTAAGGAACACTGAAGCTTTCTTT. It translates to CASSLDGRLRNTEAFF.

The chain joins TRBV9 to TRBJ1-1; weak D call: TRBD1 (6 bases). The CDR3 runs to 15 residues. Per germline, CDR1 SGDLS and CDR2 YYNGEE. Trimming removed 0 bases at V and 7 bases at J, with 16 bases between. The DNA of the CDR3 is TGTGCCAGCAGCGTAGAGGGGGGGCGACAGTTTGAAGCTTTCTTT. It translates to CASSVEGGRQFEAFF.

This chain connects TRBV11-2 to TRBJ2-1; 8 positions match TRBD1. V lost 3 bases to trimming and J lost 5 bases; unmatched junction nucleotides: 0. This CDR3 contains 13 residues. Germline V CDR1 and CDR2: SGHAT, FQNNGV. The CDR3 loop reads CASSLDRDNEQFF. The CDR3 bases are TGTGCCAGCAGCTTGGACAGGGACAATGAGCAGTTCTTC.

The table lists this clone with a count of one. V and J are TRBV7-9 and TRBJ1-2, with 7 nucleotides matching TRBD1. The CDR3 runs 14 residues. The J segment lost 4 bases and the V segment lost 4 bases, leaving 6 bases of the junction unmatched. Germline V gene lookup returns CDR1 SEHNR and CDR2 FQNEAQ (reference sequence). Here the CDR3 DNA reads TGTGCCAGCAGCTCAAACCGGGACAGCTATGGCTACACCTTC. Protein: CASSSNRDSYGYTF.

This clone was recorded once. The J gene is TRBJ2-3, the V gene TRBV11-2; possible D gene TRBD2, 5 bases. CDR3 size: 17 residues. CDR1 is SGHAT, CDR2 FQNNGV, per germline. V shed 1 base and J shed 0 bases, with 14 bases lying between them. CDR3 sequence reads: CASSLGLAVSSTDTQYF. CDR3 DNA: TGTGCCAGCAGCTTAGGCCTAGCCGTTTCTAGCACAGATACGCAGTATTTT. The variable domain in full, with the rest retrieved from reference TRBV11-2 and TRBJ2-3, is EAGVAQSPRYKIIEKRQSVAFWCNPISGHATLYWYQQILGQGPKLLIQFQNNGVVDDSQLPKDRFSAERLKGVDSTLKIQPAKLEDSAVYLCASSLGLAVSSTDTQYFGPGTRLTVL.

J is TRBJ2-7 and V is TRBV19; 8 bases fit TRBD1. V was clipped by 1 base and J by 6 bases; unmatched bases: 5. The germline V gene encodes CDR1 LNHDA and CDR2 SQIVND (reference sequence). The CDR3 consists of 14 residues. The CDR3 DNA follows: TGTGCCAGTAGTATAGGGGCAGGGGGCGCCGAGCAGTACTTC. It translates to CASSIGAGGAEQYF. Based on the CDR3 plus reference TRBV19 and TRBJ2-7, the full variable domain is DGGITQSPKYLFRKEGQNVTLSCEQNLNHDAMYWYRQDPGQGLRLIYYSQIVNDFQKGDIAEGYSVSREKKESFPLTVTSAQKNPTAFYLCASSIGAGGAEQYFGPGTRLTVT.

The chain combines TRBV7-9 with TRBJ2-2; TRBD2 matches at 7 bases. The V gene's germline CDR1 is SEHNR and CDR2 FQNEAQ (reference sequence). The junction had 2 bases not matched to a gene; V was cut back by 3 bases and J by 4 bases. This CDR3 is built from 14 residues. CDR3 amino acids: CASSFGGSTGELFF. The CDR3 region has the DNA TGTGCCAGCAGCTTCGGGGGGAGCACCGGGGAGCTGTTTTTT.

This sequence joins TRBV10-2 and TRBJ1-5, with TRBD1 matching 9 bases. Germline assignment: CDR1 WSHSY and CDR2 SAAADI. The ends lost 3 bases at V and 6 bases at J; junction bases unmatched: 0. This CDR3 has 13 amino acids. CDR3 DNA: TGCGCCAGCAGTGAACAGGGGGCTCAGCCCCAGCATTTT. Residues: CASSEQGAQPQHF.

The CDR3 here is CASSGQGADNEQFF. The DNA of the CDR3 is TGTGCCAGCAGTGGTCAGGGGGCGGACAATGAGCAGTTCTTC. The chain combines TRBV6-4 with TRBJ2-1, with 8 bases fitting TRBD1. The CDR3 sequence is 14 residues long. The trim removed 4 bases at V and 5 bases at J, leaving 4 bases unmatched. The germline gives CDR1 MRHNA, CDR2 SNTAGT.